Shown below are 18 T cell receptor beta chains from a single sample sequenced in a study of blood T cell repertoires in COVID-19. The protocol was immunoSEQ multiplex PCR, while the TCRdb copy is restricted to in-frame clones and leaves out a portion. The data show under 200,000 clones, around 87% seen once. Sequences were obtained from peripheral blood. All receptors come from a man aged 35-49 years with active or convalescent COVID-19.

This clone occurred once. CDR3 nucleotides: TGTGCCAGCAGTGGTCGCCAGGCCCTTTCCTACAATGAGCAGTTCTTC. Its translation: CASSGRQALSYNEQFF. J is TRBJ2-1 and V is TRBV6-1; D is ambiguous. CDR1 MNHNS and CDR2 SASEGT come from the germline V gene. V was trimmed by 4 bases and J by 1 base, leaving 14 bases between them. The CDR3 is made up of 16 amino acids.

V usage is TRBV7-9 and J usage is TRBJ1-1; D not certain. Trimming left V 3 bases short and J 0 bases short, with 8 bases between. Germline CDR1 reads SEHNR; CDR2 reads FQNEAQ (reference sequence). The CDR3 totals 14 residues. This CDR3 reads CASSFTSMNTEAFF. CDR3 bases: TGTGCCAGCAGCTTCACTAGTATGAACACTGAAGCTTTCTTT.

The CDR3 nucleotides read TGTGCCAGCAGCGCAGGGGGGAATAATTCACCCCTCCACTTT. Amino acids: CASSAGGNNSPLHF. The chain combines TRBV9 with TRBJ1-6, with 7 bases that match TRBD1. Germline assignment: CDR1 SGDLS and CDR2 YYNGEE. With V trimmed by 3 bases and J by 5 bases, 2 bases remained unmatched. This CDR3 comprises 14 residues.

The DNA for the CDR3 is TGTGCCAGCTCACCAAGGGTCACAGGCCGGTCTGGGGCCAACGTCCTGACTTTC. Its protein is CASSPRVTGRSGANVLTF. The V gene is TRBV18, the J gene TRBJ2-6; perhaps TRBD1 as D (5 bases). The germline CDR1 and CDR2 sequences are KGHSH and LQKENI. The CDR3 sequence is 18 residues long. With 2 bases removed from V and 1 base from J, the gap between germline ends came to 15 bases.

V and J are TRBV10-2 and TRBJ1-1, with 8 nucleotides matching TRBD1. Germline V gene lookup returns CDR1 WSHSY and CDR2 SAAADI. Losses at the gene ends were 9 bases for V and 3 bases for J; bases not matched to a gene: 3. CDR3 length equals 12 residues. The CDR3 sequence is CASSQGDTEAFF. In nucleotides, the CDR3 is TGCGCCAGTTCACAGGGGGACACTGAAGCTTTCTTT.

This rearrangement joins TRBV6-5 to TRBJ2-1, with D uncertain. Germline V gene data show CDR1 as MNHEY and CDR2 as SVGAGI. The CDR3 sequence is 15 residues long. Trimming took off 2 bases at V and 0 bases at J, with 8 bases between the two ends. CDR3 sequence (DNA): TGTGCCAGCAGTTACATCAGAAGCTCCTACAATGAGCAGTTCTTC. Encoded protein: CASSYIRSSYNEQFF.

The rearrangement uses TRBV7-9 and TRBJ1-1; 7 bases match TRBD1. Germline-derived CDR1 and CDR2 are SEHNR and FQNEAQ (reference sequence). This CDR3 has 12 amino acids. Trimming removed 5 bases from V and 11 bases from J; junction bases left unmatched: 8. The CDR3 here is CASSQGDAGAFF. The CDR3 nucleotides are TGTGCCAGCAGCCAGGGGGACGCGGGGGCTTTCTTT.

The CDR3 region has the DNA TGTGCCAGCTCACCATTTGCGGGAGGGGATGGAAACACCATATATTTT. It specifies CASSPFAGGDGNTIYF. V usage is TRBV18 and J usage is TRBJ1-3, with TRBD1 as a possible D gene (5 bases). The CDR3 has 16 amino acids. V gave up 2 bases and J gave up 3 bases, with 14 bases separating them. The germline V gene has CDR1 KGHSH and CDR2 LQKENI.

CDR3 region: CASSGQGQAGETQYF. The DNA of the CDR3 is TGCGCCAGCAGCGGCCAAGGACAGGCGGGAGAGACCCAGTACTTC. The chain employs TRBV5-1 and TRBJ2-5; 7 bases match TRBD1. This CDR3 has 15 amino acids. Germline CDR1 reads SGHRS; CDR2 reads YFSETQ. J was trimmed by 4 bases and V by 4 bases; bases with no gene match: 10. Combining the CDR3 with reference TRBV5-1 and TRBJ2-5 gives the whole variable domain KAGVTQTPRYLIKTRGQQVTLSCSPISGHRSVSWYQQTPGQGLQFLFEYFSETQRNKGNFPGRFSGRQFSNSRSEMNVSTLELGDSALYLCASSGQGQAGETQYFGPGTRLLVL.

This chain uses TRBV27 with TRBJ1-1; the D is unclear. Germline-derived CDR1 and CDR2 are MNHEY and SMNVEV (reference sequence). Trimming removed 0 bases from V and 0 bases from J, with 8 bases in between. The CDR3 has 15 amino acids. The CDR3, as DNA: TGTGCCAGCAGTTTATCCCCCCAGATGAACACTGAAGCTTTCTTT. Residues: CASSLSPQMNTEAFF.

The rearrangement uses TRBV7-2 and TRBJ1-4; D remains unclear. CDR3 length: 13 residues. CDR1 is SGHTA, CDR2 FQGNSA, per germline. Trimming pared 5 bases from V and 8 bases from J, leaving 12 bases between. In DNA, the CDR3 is TGTGCCAGCAGCAACTCTTTGGTGGAAAAACTGTTTTTT. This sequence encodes CASSNSLVEKLFF. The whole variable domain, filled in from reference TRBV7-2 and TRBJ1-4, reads GAGVSQSPSNKVTEKGKDVELRCDPISGHTALYWYRQSLGQGLEFLIYFQGNSAPDKSGLPSDRFSAERTGGSVSTLTIQRTQQEDSAVYLCASSNSLVEKLFFGSGTQLSVL.

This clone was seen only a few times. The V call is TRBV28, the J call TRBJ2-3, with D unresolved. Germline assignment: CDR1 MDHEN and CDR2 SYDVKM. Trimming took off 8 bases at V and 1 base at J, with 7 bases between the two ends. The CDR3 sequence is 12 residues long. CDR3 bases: TGTGCCAGCGACGGAGGCACAGATACGCAGTATTTT. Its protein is CASDGGTDTQYF.

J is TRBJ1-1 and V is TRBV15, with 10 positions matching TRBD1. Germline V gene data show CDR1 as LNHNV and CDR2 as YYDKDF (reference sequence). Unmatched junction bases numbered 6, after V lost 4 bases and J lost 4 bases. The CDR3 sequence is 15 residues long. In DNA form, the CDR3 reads TGTGCCACCAGCACCATGACAGGGGGCTTCACTGAAGCTTTCTTT. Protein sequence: CATSTMTGGFTEAFF.

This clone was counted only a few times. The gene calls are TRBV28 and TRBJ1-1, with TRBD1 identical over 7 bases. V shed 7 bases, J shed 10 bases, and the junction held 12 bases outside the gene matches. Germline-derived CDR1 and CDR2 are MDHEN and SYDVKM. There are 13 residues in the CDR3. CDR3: CASNVRDSRPAFF. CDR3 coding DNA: TGTGCCAGCAACGTCCGGGACAGTCGGCCAGCTTTCTTT.

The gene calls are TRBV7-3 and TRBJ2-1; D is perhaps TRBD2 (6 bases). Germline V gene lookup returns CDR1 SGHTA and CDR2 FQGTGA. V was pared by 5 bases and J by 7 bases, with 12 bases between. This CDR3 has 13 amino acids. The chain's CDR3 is CASSVLRGNEQFF. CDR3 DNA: TGTGCCAGCAGCGTACTTCGGGGGAATGAGCAGTTCTTC.

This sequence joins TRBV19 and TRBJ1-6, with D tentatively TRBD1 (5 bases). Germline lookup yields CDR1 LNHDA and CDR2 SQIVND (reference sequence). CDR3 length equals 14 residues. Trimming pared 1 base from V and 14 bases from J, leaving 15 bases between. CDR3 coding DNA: TGTGCCAGTAGTATAGGTCAGGGCCATCGATCCCTCCACTTT. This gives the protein CASSIGQGHRSLHF.

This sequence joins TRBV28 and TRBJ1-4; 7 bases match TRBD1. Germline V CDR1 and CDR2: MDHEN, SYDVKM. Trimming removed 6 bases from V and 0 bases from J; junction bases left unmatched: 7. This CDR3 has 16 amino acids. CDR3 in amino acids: CASSPQGTATNEKLFF. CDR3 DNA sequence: TGTGCCAGCAGCCCCCAAGGGACAGCAACTAATGAAAAACTGTTTTTT.

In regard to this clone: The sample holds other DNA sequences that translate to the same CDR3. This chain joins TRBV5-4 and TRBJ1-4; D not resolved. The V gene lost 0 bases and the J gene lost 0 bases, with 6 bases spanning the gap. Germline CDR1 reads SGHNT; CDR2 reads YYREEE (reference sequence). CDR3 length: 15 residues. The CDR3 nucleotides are TGTGCCAGCAGCTTGGGAGGGTCAACTAATGAAAAACTGTTTTTT. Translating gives CASSLGGSTNEKLFF.